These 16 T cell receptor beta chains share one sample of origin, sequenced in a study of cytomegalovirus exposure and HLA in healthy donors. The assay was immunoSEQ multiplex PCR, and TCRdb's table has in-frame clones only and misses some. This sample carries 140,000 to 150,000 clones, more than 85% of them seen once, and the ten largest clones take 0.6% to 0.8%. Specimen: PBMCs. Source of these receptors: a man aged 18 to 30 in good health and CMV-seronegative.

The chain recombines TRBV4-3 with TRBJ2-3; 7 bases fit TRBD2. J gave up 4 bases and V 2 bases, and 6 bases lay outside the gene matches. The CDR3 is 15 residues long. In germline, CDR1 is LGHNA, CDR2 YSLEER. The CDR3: CASSQSGVKSDTQYF. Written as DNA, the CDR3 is TGCGCCAGCAGCCAAAGCGGGGTGAAATCAGATACGCAGTATTTT.

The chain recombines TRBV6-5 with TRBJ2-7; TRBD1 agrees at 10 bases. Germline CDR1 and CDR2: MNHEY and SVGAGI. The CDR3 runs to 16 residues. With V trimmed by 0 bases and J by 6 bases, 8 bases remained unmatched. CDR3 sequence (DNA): TGTGCCAGCAGTTACTCAGGGGACAGGGGCTTTACCGAGCAGTACGTC. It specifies CASSYSGDRGFTEQYV.

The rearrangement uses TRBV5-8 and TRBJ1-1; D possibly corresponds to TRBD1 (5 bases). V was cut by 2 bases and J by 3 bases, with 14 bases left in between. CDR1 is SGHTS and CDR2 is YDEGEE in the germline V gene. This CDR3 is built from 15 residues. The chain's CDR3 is CASSLPGIADTEAFF. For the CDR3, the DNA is TGTGCCAGCAGCTTACCAGGGATTGCGGACACTGAAGCTTTCTTT.

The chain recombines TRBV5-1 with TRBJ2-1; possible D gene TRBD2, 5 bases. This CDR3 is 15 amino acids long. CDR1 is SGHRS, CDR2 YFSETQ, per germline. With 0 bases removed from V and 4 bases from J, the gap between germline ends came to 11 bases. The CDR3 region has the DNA TGCGCCAGCAGCTTGGCGGACTCAGTTTACAATGAGCAGTTCTTC. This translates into CASSLADSVYNEQFF.

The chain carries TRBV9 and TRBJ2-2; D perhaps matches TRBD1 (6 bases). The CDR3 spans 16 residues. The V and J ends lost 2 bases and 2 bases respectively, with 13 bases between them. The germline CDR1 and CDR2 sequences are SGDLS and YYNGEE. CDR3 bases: TGTGCCAGCAGCGTGATCGGGACACCCAACACCGGGGAGCTGTTTTTT. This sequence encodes CASSVIGTPNTGELFF.

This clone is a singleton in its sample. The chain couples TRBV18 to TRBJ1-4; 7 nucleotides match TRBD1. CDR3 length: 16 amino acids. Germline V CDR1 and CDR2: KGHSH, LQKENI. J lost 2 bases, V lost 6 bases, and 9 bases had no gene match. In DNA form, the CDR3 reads TGTGCCAGCTCCCCCACAGGGGCCACCACTAATGAAAAACTGTTTTTT. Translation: CASSPTGATTNEKLFF. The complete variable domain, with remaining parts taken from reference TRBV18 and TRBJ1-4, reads NAGVMQNPRHLVRRRGQEARLRCSPMKGHSHVYWYRQLPEEGLKFMVYLQKENIIDESGMPKERFSAEFPKEGPSILRIQQVVRGDSAAYFCASSPTGATTNEKLFFGSGTQLSVL.

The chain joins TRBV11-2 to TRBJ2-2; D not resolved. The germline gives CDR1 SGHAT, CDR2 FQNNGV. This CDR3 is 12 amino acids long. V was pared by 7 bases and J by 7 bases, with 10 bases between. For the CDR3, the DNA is TGTGCCAGCATGTTTACGGGCGGGGAGCTGTTTTTT. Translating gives CASMFTGGELFF.

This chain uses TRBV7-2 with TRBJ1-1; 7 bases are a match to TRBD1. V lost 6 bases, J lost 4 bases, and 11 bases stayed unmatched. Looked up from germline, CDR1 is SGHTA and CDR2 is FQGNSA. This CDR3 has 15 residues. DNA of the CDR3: TGTGCCAGCAGGGCGACAGGGCCGCTGGCCACTGAAGCTTTCTTT. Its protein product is CASRATGPLATEAFF.

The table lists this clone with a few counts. The CDR3 sequence: CASSLGQGAYEQYV. DNA for the CDR3: TGTGCCAGCAGCTTGGGACAGGGGGCCTACGAGCAGTACGTC. The chain carries TRBV5-5 and TRBJ2-7, with 9 nucleotides matching TRBD1. V gave up 0 bases and J gave up 2 bases; unmatched junction bases: 0. Germline CDR1 is SGHKS and CDR2 is YYEKEE (reference sequence). The length of the CDR3 is 14 residues.

CDR3 DNA: TGTGCCAGCAGCCCCTCAGGCCACGAGCAGTACGTC. Protein product: CASSPSGHEQYV. V is TRBV11-2 and J is TRBJ2-7; D remains unclear. V gave up 5 bases and J gave up 5 bases, with 10 bases separating them. This CDR3 region has 12 residues. From germline, CDR1 is SGHAT and CDR2 FQNNGV.

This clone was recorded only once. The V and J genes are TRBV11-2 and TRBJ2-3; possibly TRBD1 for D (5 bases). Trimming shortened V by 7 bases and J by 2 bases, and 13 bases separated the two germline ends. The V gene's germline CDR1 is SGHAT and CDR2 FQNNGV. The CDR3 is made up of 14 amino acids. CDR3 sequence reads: CASTSDTHTDTQYF. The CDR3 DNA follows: TGTGCCAGCACCTCGGACACCCACACAGATACGCAGTATTTT.

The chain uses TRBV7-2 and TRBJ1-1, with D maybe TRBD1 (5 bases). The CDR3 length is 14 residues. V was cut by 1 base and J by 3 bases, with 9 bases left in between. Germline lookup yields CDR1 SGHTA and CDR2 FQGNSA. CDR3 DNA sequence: TGTGCCAGCAGCTTAGGGAGACAGTACACTGAAGCTTTCTTT. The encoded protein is CASSLGRQYTEAFF.

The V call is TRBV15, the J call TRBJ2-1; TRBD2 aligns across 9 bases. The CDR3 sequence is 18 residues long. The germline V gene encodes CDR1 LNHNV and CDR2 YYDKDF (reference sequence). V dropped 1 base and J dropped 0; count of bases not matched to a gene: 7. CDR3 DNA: TGTGCCACCAGCAGAGGCCCCCTAGCGGGGACCTCCTACAATGAGCAGTTCTTC. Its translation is CATSRGPLAGTSYNEQFF.

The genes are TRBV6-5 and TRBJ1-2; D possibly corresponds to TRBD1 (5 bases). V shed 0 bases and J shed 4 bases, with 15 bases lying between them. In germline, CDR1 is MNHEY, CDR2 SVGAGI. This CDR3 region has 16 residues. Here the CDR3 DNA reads TGTGCCAGCAGTTACTCGGGACTCGATGGGAGCTATGGCTACACCTTC. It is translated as CASSYSGLDGSYGYTF.

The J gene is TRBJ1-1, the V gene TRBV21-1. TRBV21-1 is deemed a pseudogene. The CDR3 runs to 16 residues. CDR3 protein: CASSKGLGVLNTEAFF. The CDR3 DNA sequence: TGTGCCAGCAGCAAAGGGCTCGGAGTACTGAACACTGAAGCTTTCTTT.

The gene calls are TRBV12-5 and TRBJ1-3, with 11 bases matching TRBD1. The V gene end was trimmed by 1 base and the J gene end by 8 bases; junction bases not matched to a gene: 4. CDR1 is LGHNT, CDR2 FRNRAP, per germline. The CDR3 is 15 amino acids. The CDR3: CASGLGTGGAHTIYF. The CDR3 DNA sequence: TGTGCTAGTGGTTTGGGGACAGGGGGCGCGCACACCATATATTTT.